This passage covers 17 T cell receptor beta chains from one sample sequenced in a study of blood T cell repertoires in COVID-19. The data were produced by immunoSEQ multiplex PCR, yet TCRdb's version contains in-frame clones alone and is incomplete. The sample contains about 260,000 clones, 75% to 90% of which appear only once. The sequenced sample consisted of peripheral blood. The source is a woman in her 70s with COVID-19, enrolled during active disease.

This clone was observed a few times. The genes are TRBV5-1 and TRBJ1-2, with TRBD1 matching over 9 bases. Germline V gene sequence: CDR1 SGHRS, CDR2 YFSETQ. The CDR3 loop spans 16 amino acids. The ends lost 0 bases at V and 3 bases at J; junction bases unmatched: 6. CDR3 residues: CASSLGRDRVDYGYTF. The DNA for the CDR3 is TGCGCCAGCAGCTTGGGCCGGGACAGGGTTGACTATGGCTACACCTTC.

This clone appeared a single time. J is TRBJ2-3 and V is TRBV6-4; 10 bases align to TRBD2. The CDR3 length is 15 residues. Germline V gives CDR1 MRHNA, CDR2 SNTAGT. The V and J ends lost 6 bases and 6 bases, in that order; junction bases with no gene match: 9. Here the CDR3 DNA reads TGTGCCAGCAGGAGCATAGCGGGAGGTCCGGATACGCAGTATTTT. Residues: CASRSIAGGPDTQYF.

This chain uses TRBV5-1 with TRBJ2-5, with TRBD1 matching 7 bases. The trim removed 0 bases at V and 5 bases at J, leaving 7 bases unmatched. Germline V lookup: CDR1 SGHRS, CDR2 YFSETQ. The CDR3 covers 15 residues. CDR3 nucleotide sequence: TGCGCCAGCAGCTTGGGCCAGGGGGATTGGGAGACCCAGTACTTC. Translation: CASSLGQGDWETQYF.

V gene TRBV5-1 combines with J gene TRBJ1-1; D is ambiguous. V was shortened by 2 bases and J by 4 bases, with 9 bases between the two germline ends. Germline-derived CDR1 and CDR2 are SGHRS and YFSETQ. The CDR3 has 13 amino acids. The CDR3 nucleotides read TGCGCCAGCAGCTTCTATTCATCCACTGAAGCTTTCTTT. Translation gives CASSFYSSTEAFF.

This chain links TRBV2 with TRBJ1-1, with D hard to call. Between the trimmed V and J ends, which lost 7 bases and 4 bases, there was a span of 13 bases. This CDR3 comprises 13 residues. CDR1 and CDR2 (germline): SNHLY, FYNNEI. CDR3 loop: CASILRESTEAFF. In DNA form, the CDR3 reads TGTGCCAGCATCTTGAGGGAGAGCACTGAAGCTTTCTTT.

This chain links TRBV27 with TRBJ1-1, with D maybe TRBD1 (6 bases). The CDR3 is 14 residues long. Germline assignment: CDR1 MNHEY and CDR2 SMNVEV (reference sequence). Deletions cut 7 bases from V and 0 bases from J, with 12 bases between. The CDR3 bases are TGTGCCAGCAAACAACAGGGAGTGAACACTGAAGCTTTCTTT. Translated, it gives CASKQQGVNTEAFF.

The chain joins TRBV11-3 to TRBJ2-7, with 14 bases aligning to TRBD2. The V gene end was trimmed by 5 bases and the J gene end by 6 bases; junction bases not matched to a gene: 15. Germline V gene sequence: CDR1 SGHNT, CDR2 YENEEA. The CDR3 is 18 amino acids. CDR3 DNA: TGTGCCAGCAGCCCCGGCTTCGGACTAGCGGGAGGAAGACCCGAGCAGTACTTC. Encoded protein: CASSPGFGLAGGRPEQYF.

The chain combines TRBV5-1 with TRBJ1-3, with no clear D. The germline V gene encodes CDR1 SGHRS and CDR2 YFSETQ. The CDR3 spans 13 residues. Trimming stripped 4 bases from V and 8 bases from J, with 13 bases between. CDR3 amino acids: CASSLGLADTIYF. CDR3 nucleotides: TGCGCCAGCAGCCTCGGACTGGCGGACACCATATATTTT.

The chain joins TRBV7-2 to TRBJ1-2; 11 bases agree with TRBD1. Germline V CDR1 and CDR2: SGHTA, FQGNSA. With V trimmed by 5 bases and J by 3 bases, 5 bases remained unmatched. The CDR3 runs to 15 residues. CDR3 DNA sequence: TGTGCCAGCAGCGTGGGACAGGGGGTAGACTATGGCTACACCTTC. Translation: CASSVGQGVDYGYTF.

This chain joins TRBV6-5 and TRBJ1-2; 9 positions match TRBD1. This CDR3 contains 14 residues. With V trimmed by 6 bases and J by 2 bases, 4 bases remained unmatched. Germline V lookup: CDR1 MNHEY, CDR2 SVGAGI. CDR3 in DNA: TGTGCCAGCAGGAGGGACAGGGAGAACTATGGCTACACCTTC. Translated: CASRRDRENYGYTF.

The chain links TRBV19 to TRBJ2-6; TRBD1 matches at 7 bases. The CDR3 contains 17 residues. V was pared by 4 bases and J by 6 bases, with 12 bases of the junction left unmatched. The germline CDR1 and CDR2 sequences are LNHDA and SQIVND (reference sequence). CDR3 sequence (DNA): TGTGCCAGTAGTAAGGGACAGTTTTACGTTGAGGCCAACGTCCTGACTTTC. Its protein product is CASSKGQFYVEANVLTF.

Points on this clone: Other DNA sequences from this sample encode an identical CDR3 as well. This chain links TRBV6-2 or TRBV6-3 with TRBJ1-2; D is unresolved. CDR1 MNHEY and CDR2 SVGEGT come from the germline V gene. The CDR3 runs 11 residues. V was pared by 2 bases and J by 4 bases, with 2 bases between. The CDR3 loop is CASSYLYGYTF. In nucleotides, the CDR3 is TGTGCCAGCAGTTACCTCTATGGCTACACCTTC.

The CDR3 sequence is CAWESSDTQYF. DNA of the CDR3: TGTGCCTGGGAGAGTTCAGATACGCAGTATTTT. The chain combines TRBV30 with TRBJ2-3; no firm D call. CDR3 length equals 11 residues. The germline gives CDR1 GTSNPN, CDR2 SVGIG (reference sequence). Deletions cut 5 bases from V and 4 bases from J, with 7 bases between.

The chain recombines TRBV2 with TRBJ1-2; D gene uncertain. The CDR3 runs 16 residues. The germline V gene encodes CDR1 SNHLY and CDR2 FYNNEI. Trimming left V 3 bases short and J 8 bases short, with 22 bases between. CDR3 DNA: TGTGCCAGCAGTGAGTGGGGAGGGAGTCTCTATCGGGGCTACACCTTC. Translation: CASSEWGGSLYRGYTF.

This chain links TRBV7-9 with TRBJ1-2; D may be TRBD1 (6 bases). CDR3 size: 15 residues. Germline V gene data show CDR1 as SEHNR and CDR2 as FQNEAQ (reference sequence). Trimming removed 5 bases from V and 0 bases from J, with 13 bases in between. The CDR3 reads CASSPGANTNYGYTF. CDR3 bases: TGTGCCAGCAGCCCAGGGGCCAACACTAACTATGGCTACACCTTC.

The count of this clone is one. The chain combines TRBV10-3 with TRBJ1-2; possibly TRBD1 for D (6 bases). Germline V CDR1 and CDR2: ENHRY, SYGVKD. This CDR3 has 15 residues. V was cut by 3 bases and J by 0 bases, with 11 bases left in between. DNA for the CDR3: TGTGCCATCAGTGAACCGGGACACTCTAACTATGGCTACACCTTC. This codes for CAISEPGHSNYGYTF.

In DNA form, the CDR3 reads TGTGCCAGCAGCTTAAATCCAATTGCAGATACGCAGTATTTT. Protein sequence: CASSLNPIADTQYF. J is TRBJ2-3 and V is TRBV7-3; no reliable D call. This CDR3 spans 14 amino acids. The germline gives CDR1 SGHTA, CDR2 FQGTGA. V gave up 1 base and J gave up 4 bases, with 9 bases separating them. Combining the CDR3 with reference TRBV7-3 and TRBJ2-3 gives the whole variable domain GAGVSQTPSNKVTEKGKYVELRCDPISGHTALYWYRQSLGQGPEFLIYFQGTGAADDSGLPNDRFFAVRPEGSVSTLKIQRTERGDSAVYLCASSLNPIADTQYFGPGTRLTVL.